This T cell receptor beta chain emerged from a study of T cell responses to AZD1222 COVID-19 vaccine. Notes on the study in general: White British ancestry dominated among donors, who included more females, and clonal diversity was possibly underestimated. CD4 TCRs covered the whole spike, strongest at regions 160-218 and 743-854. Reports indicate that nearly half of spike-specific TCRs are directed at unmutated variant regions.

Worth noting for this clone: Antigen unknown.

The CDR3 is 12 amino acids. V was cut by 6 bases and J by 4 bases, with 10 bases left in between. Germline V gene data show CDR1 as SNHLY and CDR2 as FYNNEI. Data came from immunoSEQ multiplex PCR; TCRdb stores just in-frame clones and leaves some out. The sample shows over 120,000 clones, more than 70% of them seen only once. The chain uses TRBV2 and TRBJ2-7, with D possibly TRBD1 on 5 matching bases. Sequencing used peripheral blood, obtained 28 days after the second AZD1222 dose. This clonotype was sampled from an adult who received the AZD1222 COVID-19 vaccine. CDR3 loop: CASSTGMYEQYF. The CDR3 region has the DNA TGTGCCAGCAGCACAGGCATGTACGAGCAGTACTTC.